What follows are 8 T cell receptor beta chains derived from one specimen sequenced in a study of shared clonotypes between healthy human individuals. Produced via immunoSEQ multiplex PCR; TCRdb's table is partial and in-frame only. The sample lists fewer than 2.5 million clones, roughly 93% occurring once. The sequenced sample consisted of naive CD4+ T cells from PBMCs. Stated subset: CD45RA+ positively selected. The receptors here all came from a man aged 18-30 years in good health. Some clones in this sample may be carry-over from other donors' samples.

This chain links TRBV30 with TRBJ2-7; TRBD1 aligns across 7 bases. Germline CDR1 and CDR2: GTSNPN and SVGIG (reference sequence). V was pared by 4 bases and J by 3 bases, with 3 bases of the junction left unmatched. The CDR3 totals 12 residues. The CDR3 here is CAWTDRYYEQYF. DNA of the CDR3: TGTGCCTGGACGGACAGGTACTACGAGCAGTACTTC. Using reference TRBV30 and TRBJ2-7 for the parts outside the CDR3, the full variable domain is SQTIHQWPATLVQPVGSPLSLECTVEGTSNPNLYWYRQAAGRGLQLLFYSVGIGQISSEVPQNLSASRPQDRQFILSSKKLLLSDSGFYLCAWTDRYYEQYFGPGTRLTVT.

The rearrangement uses TRBV10-2 and TRBJ2-5, with TRBD2 as a possible D gene (6 bases). The CDR3 consists of 12 residues. The V gene's germline CDR1 is WSHSY and CDR2 SAAADI. The ends were cut back, 6 bases at V and 4 bases at J, with 9 bases in the middle. The chain's CDR3 is CASRGGTETQYF. CDR3 DNA: TGCGCCAGCAGGGGAGGAACAGAGACCCAGTACTTC.

The J gene is TRBJ2-3, the V gene TRBV19; D may be TRBD1 (6 bases). Germline V gene data show CDR1 as LNHDA and CDR2 as SQIVND (reference sequence). The CDR3 length is 17 residues. Trimming pared 5 bases from V and 1 base from J, leaving 19 bases between. CDR3 DNA sequence: TGTGCCAGTAGTCTCAATCGGGACAATATGGGCACAGATACGCAGTATTTT. This gives the protein CASSLNRDNMGTDTQYF. Supplemented by reference TRBV19 and TRBJ2-3, the full variable domain reads DGGITQSPKYLFRKEGQNVTLSCEQNLNHDAMYWYRQDPGQGLRLIYYSQIVNDFQKGDIAEGYSVSREKKESFPLTVTSAQKNPTAFYLCASSLNRDNMGTDTQYFGPGTRLTVL.

The J gene is TRBJ2-7, the V gene TRBV6-6; possibly TRBD2 for D (5 bases). Looked up from germline, CDR1 is MNHNY and CDR2 is SVGAGI (reference sequence). This CDR3 comprises 15 residues. Trimming took 2 bases from V and 6 from J, leaving 17 bases between them. CDR3 sequence reads: CASSYGGPKPSEQYF. The DNA for the CDR3 is TGTGCCAGCAGTTACGGCGGGCCGAAGCCCTCCGAGCAGTACTTC.

The rearrangement uses TRBV21-1 and TRBJ1-5. TRBV21-1 is labeled a pseudogene. This CDR3 is 16 amino acids long. This CDR3 reads CASSKPRGGEYQPQHF. CDR3 DNA: TGTGCCAGCAGCAAACCCAGGGGAGGAGAGTATCAGCCCCAGCATTTT.

The gene calls are TRBV6-1 and TRBJ1-2, with D tentatively TRBD1 (6 bases). V was pared by 6 bases and J by 8 bases, with 16 bases between. The CDR3 consists of 13 residues. Germline lookup yields CDR1 MNHNS and CDR2 SASEGT. The CDR3 nucleotides read TGTGCCAGCAGACCGACACAGGGTTTGGGCTACACCTTC. Translated, it gives CASRPTQGLGYTF.

The chain joins TRBV12-5 to TRBJ2-3, with D hard to call. This CDR3 region has 14 residues. Looked up from germline, CDR1 is LGHNT and CDR2 is FRNRAP. The V end was cut by 1 base, the J end by 3 bases, with 8 bases between. CDR3 loop: CASGLGKLTDTQYF. The DNA for the CDR3 is TGTGCTAGTGGTTTGGGGAAGCTGACAGATACGCAGTATTTT.

This sequence joins TRBV7-3 and TRBJ2-1; 7 positions agree with TRBD1. The V gene's germline CDR1 is SGHTA and CDR2 FQGTGA. After removal of 5 bases from V and 0 bases from J, the junction contained 7 bases not matched to a gene. The CDR3 totals 16 residues. The CDR3 nucleotides read TGTGCCAGCAGCGCGATCAGGGGGAGCTCCTACAATGAGCAGTTCTTC. As protein: CASSAIRGSSYNEQFF. Complete variable domain (other parts from reference TRBV7-3 and TRBJ2-1): GAGVSQTPSNKVTEKGKYVELRCDPISGHTALYWYRQSLGQGPEFLIYFQGTGAADDSGLPNDRFFAVRPEGSVSTLKIQRTERGDSAVYLCASSAIRGSSYNEQFFGPGTRLTVL.